What follows are 26 T cell receptor beta chains derived from one specimen sequenced in a study of blood T cell repertoires in COVID-19 (TCRdb year 2020). The library was obtained by the immunoSEQ multiplex PCR assay. TCRdb took this table from immuneACCESS and kept in-frame rearrangements with V and J called. Such tables lack part of the clones; where checked against another copy, unresolved V genes explain under half of the gap, and the rest is unexplained. Counted in this sample were 200,000 to 300,000 clones; roughly nine tenths of them appeared once. Together, the top ten hold around a tenth of the sample. The sequencing sample was made of peripheral blood. The origin of the receptors is a man aged 35-49 years who had recovered from COVID-19.

The J gene is TRBJ2-2, the V gene TRBV7-9; D not certain. The V gene's germline CDR1 is SEHNR and CDR2 FQNEAQ (reference sequence). The length of the CDR3 is 15 residues. The V and J ends lost 5 bases and 0 bases respectively, with 10 bases between them. CDR3 protein: CASSGTKANTGELFF. DNA of the CDR3: TGTGCCAGCAGCGGCACAAAAGCGAACACCGGGGAGCTGTTTTTT.

The J gene is TRBJ1-1, the V gene TRBV12-3 or TRBV12-4, with D perhaps TRBD1 (6 bases). V gave up 6 bases and J gave up 5 bases, with 10 bases separating them. The CDR3 totals 12 residues. The CDR3 loop reads CASRGAGTEAFF. The CDR3 DNA follows: TGTGCCAGCAGGGGGGCAGGGACTGAAGCTTTCTTT.

V is TRBV9 and J is TRBJ2-7; no definite D call. CDR3 length equals 12 residues. V shed 0 bases and J shed 6 bases, with 7 bases lying between them. Germline V gene data show CDR1 as SGDLS and CDR2 as YYNGEE. CDR3 amino acids: CASSVDSGEQYF. In DNA, the CDR3 is TGTGCCAGCAGCGTAGATTCGGGCGAGCAGTACTTC.

For the CDR3, the DNA is TGTGCCAGTAGTATCCCCCTCCGACTAGGCGGTTTTAGGGGAGATACGCAGTATTTT. The encoded protein is CASSIPLRLGGFRGDTQYF. The chain joins TRBV19 to TRBJ2-3, with TRBD2 as a possible D gene (6 bases). V lost 3 bases and J 5 bases, leaving 27 bases between the germline ends. This CDR3 spans 19 amino acids. CDR1 and CDR2 from the germline V gene are LNHDA and SQIVND (reference sequence).

This clone was seen a single time. The J gene is TRBJ1-2, the V gene TRBV7-2; 8 bases fit TRBD1. Germline CDR1 SGHTA, CDR2 FQGNSA. Trimming removed 5 bases from V and 8 bases from J; junction bases left unmatched: 10. There are 14 residues in the CDR3. In DNA form, the CDR3 reads TGTGCCAGCAGCATAACCAGGGGGCAGGGGGGCTACACCTTC. Translation gives CASSITRGQGGYTF.

V and J are TRBV19 and TRBJ1-3, with 10 bases aligning to TRBD1. The ends lost 10 bases at V and 2 bases at J; junction bases unmatched: 2. The germline V gene encodes CDR1 LNHDA and CDR2 SQIVND (reference sequence). The CDR3 consists of 13 residues. The CDR3 DNA reads as TGTGCCACCGGACAGGGGGCTGGAAACACCATATATTTT. It translates to CATGQGAGNTIYF. Based on the CDR3 plus reference TRBV19 and TRBJ1-3, the full variable domain is DGGITQSPKYLFRKEGQNVTLSCEQNLNHDAMYWYRQDPGQGLRLIYYSQIVNDFQKGDIAEGYSVSREKKESFPLTVTSAQKNPTAFYLCATGQGAGNTIYFGEGSWLTVV.

The CDR3 nucleotides are TGTGCCAGCAGCCCCAAGACTACTAGCGGGAGTCTCTACGAGCAGTACTTC. Translating gives CASSPKTTSGSLYEQYF. The V gene is TRBV5-8, the J gene TRBJ2-7, with 11 bases fitting TRBD2. J was trimmed by 3 bases and V by 4 bases; bases with no gene match: 12. Looked up from germline, CDR1 is SGHTS and CDR2 is YDEGEE. CDR3 length: 17 amino acids.

The chain employs TRBV5-6 and TRBJ2-3; 8 bases map to TRBD1. The V gene's germline CDR1 is SGHDT and CDR2 YYEEEE. The CDR3 extends over 13 amino acids. Germline trimming cut 5 bases from V and 3 bases from J; bases unmatched to any gene: 2. CDR3 in DNA: TGTGCCAGCAGTCGGACAGGGACAGATACGCAGTATTTT. It yields the protein CASSRTGTDTQYF. Full variable domain (rest looked up from reference TRBV5-6 and TRBJ2-3): DAGVTQSPTHLIKTRGQQVTLRCSPKSGHDTVSWYQQALGQGPQFIFQYYEEEERQRGNFPDRFSGHQFPNYSSELNVNALLLGDSALYLCASSRTGTDTQYFGPGTRLTVL.

The V and J genes are TRBV30 and TRBJ1-2, with D perhaps TRBD1 (5 bases). The CDR3 has 14 amino acids. Trimming removed 0 bases at V and 8 bases at J, with 16 bases between. Per germline, CDR1 GTSNPN and CDR2 SVGIG (reference sequence). The CDR3, as DNA: TGTGCCTGGAGTGTACAGGAAGGGAGGAAAGGCTACACCTTC. It translates to CAWSVQEGRKGYTF.

The chain uses TRBV2 and TRBJ1-6, with 7 bases that match TRBD1. The CDR3 loop spans 15 amino acids. Germline V CDR1 and CDR2: SNHLY, FYNNEI. The ends lost 2 bases at V and 6 bases at J; junction bases unmatched: 4. CDR3 sequence (DNA): TGTGCCAGCAGTGAACAGACAGGGACTAATTCACCCCTCCACTTT. Protein product: CASSEQTGTNSPLHF. Full variable domain (remainder filled in from reference TRBV2 and TRBJ1-6): EPEVTQTPSHQVTQMGQEVILRCVPISNHLYFYWYRQILGQKVEFLVSFYNNEISEKSEIFDDQFSVERPDGSNFTLKIRSTKLEDSAMYFCASSEQTGTNSPLHFGNGTRLTVT.

The chain joins TRBV5-1 to TRBJ1-1; D is unresolved. Trimming left V 5 bases short and J 1 base short, with 3 bases between. Looked up from germline, CDR1 is SGHRS and CDR2 is YFSETQ. The CDR3 runs 11 residues. The CDR3 DNA reads as TGCGCCAGCAGTAAGAACACTGAAGCTTTCTTT. It specifies CASSKNTEAFF.

This clone was observed a handful of times. The rearrangement links TRBV19 to TRBJ1-1; TRBD1 is a possible D gene (6 bases). V was clipped by 6 bases and J by 0 bases, with 8 bases between them. The germline gives CDR1 LNHDA, CDR2 SQIVND (reference sequence). There are 13 residues in the CDR3. The CDR3 nucleotides read TGTGCCAGTAGCGGACAGCTGAACACTGAAGCTTTCTTT. Translated, it gives CASSGQLNTEAFF.

The rearrangement joins TRBV5-5 to TRBJ1-6; no reliable D call. CDR3 size: 15 residues. Trimming took 4 bases from V and 0 from J, leaving 8 bases between them. CDR1 is SGHKS, CDR2 YYEKEE, per germline (reference sequence). Here the CDR3 reads CASSTLSSYNSPLHF. CDR3 in DNA: TGTGCCAGCAGCACCCTATCCTCCTATAATTCACCCCTCCACTTT. Filled out from reference TRBV5-5 and TRBJ1-6, the complete variable domain reads DAGVTQSPTHLIKTRGQQVTLRCSPISGHKSVSWYQQVLGQGPQFIFQYYEKEERGRGNFPDRFSARQFPNYSSELNVNALLLGDSALYLCASSTLSSYNSPLHFGNGTRLTVT.

This chain joins TRBV7-6 and TRBJ2-5, with 9 bases aligning to TRBD2. The CDR3 is 17 amino acids. Germline V gene sequence: CDR1 SGHVS, CDR2 FNYEAQ. Germline trimming cut 0 bases from V and 5 bases from J; bases unmatched to any gene: 10. CDR3 DNA: TGTGCCAGCAGCTTAGCGCCGGTAGCGGGGGATCAGGAGACCCAGTACTTC. Translated, it gives CASSLAPVAGDQETQYF.

The chain combines TRBV3-1 (or the pseudogene TRBV3-2) with TRBJ2-7; D possibly corresponds to TRBD2 (7 bases). Trimming left V 3 bases short and J 2 bases short, with 11 bases between. The CDR3 sequence is 14 residues long. The germline V gene encodes CDR1 LGHDT and CDR2 YNNKEL (reference sequence). CDR3 protein: CASSQGGGTYEQYF. CDR3 bases: TGTGCCAGCAGCCAGGGGGGGGGCACCTACGAGCAGTACTTC.

This chain uses TRBV2 with TRBJ1-4; no reliable D call. This CDR3 contains 14 residues. V shed 3 bases and J shed 5 bases, with 10 bases lying between them. Germline values: CDR1 SNHLY, CDR2 FYNNEI. CDR3 DNA sequence: TGTGCCAGCAGTGACCGAGGGAGGAATGAAAAACTGTTTTTT. It specifies CASSDRGRNEKLFF.

CDR3 in DNA: TGCGCCAGCAGCTTGATGGGGCAGGGGTCGGACGAGCAGTACTTC. This translates into CASSLMGQGSDEQYF. The chain links TRBV5-1 to TRBJ2-7, with D possibly matching TRBD1 (6 bases). CDR1 is SGHRS, CDR2 YFSETQ, per germline. V was clipped by 1 base and J by 5 bases, with 16 bases between them. The length of the CDR3 is 15 residues.

The chain carries TRBV19 and TRBJ2-5; 8 nucleotides align to TRBD1. The CDR3 is 14 amino acids. V gave up 6 bases and J gave up 1 base; unmatched junction bases: 4. Germline CDR1 and CDR2: LNHDA and SQIVND (reference sequence). CDR3 loop: CASRSTGGQETQYF. In DNA form, the CDR3 reads TGTGCCAGTAGATCAACAGGGGGCCAAGAGACCCAGTACTTC. Variable domain in full (rest from reference TRBV19 and TRBJ2-5): DGGITQSPKYLFRKEGQNVTLSCEQNLNHDAMYWYRQDPGQGLRLIYYSQIVNDFQKGDIAEGYSVSREKKESFPLTVTSAQKNPTAFYLCASRSTGGQETQYFGPGTRLLVL.

The chain recombines TRBV9 with TRBJ1-1; D not certain. Trimming removed 0 bases from V and 7 bases from J, with 10 bases in between. Germline CDR1 reads SGDLS; CDR2 reads YYNGEE. This CDR3 spans 13 amino acids. This CDR3 reads CASSVGGSHEAFF. The CDR3 nucleotides are TGTGCCAGCAGCGTAGGAGGGTCCCATGAAGCTTTCTTT.

V usage is TRBV9 and J usage is TRBJ1-2; a weak D match, TRBD1 (5 bases). The CDR3 is 15 residues long. Trimming pared 0 bases from V and 4 bases from J, leaving 13 bases between. The germline gives CDR1 SGDLS, CDR2 YYNGEE. CDR3 protein: CASSVAAGWIYGYTF. As DNA, the CDR3 is TGTGCCAGCAGCGTAGCGGCAGGGTGGATCTATGGCTACACCTTC.

The chain combines TRBV7-9 with TRBJ2-7, with a weak D call TRBD2 (6 bases). The V gene's germline CDR1 is SEHNR and CDR2 FQNEAQ (reference sequence). Trimming pared 7 bases from V and 6 bases from J, leaving 13 bases between. This CDR3 has 12 residues. For the CDR3, the DNA is TGTGCCAGCACCACAGTGGGGGGCGAGCAGTACTTC. Protein sequence: CASTTVGGEQYF.

The chain has TRBV15 and TRBJ2-7, with 8 bases lining up with TRBD1. From germline, CDR1 is LNHNV and CDR2 YYDKDF (reference sequence). V trimming: 2 bases; J trimming: 5 bases; junction bases outside the gene matches: 5. The CDR3 covers 14 residues. The chain's CDR3 is CATSRQGARNEQYF. CDR3 in DNA: TGTGCCACCAGCAGACAGGGGGCGCGGAACGAGCAGTACTTC.

This sequence joins TRBV5-1 and TRBJ2-5, with 9 bases aligning to TRBD2. Trimming cost V 3 bases and J 4 bases; bases outside gene matches: 13. The CDR3 has 17 amino acids. Germline loops: CDR1 SGHRS, CDR2 YFSETQ. The DNA for the CDR3 is TGCGCCAGCAGCTCCCGGGATCGCGGGAGGGCCGCAGAGACCCAGTACTTC. Residues: CASSSRDRGRAAETQYF.

The chain's CDR3 is CASSVGQGAYEQYF. In DNA form, the CDR3 reads TGTGCCAGCAGCGTAGGGCAGGGGGCCTACGAGCAGTACTTC. The chain combines TRBV9 with TRBJ2-7; 7 nucleotides align to TRBD1. With 0 bases clipped from V and 2 bases from J, the junction kept 2 bases outside the gene matches. Germline V gene lookup returns CDR1 SGDLS and CDR2 YYNGEE. This CDR3 has 14 residues.

Concerning this clone: Other DNA sequences in this sample translate to the same CDR3. The CDR3 DNA follows: TGTGCCAGCAGCTTAGGTGGCAGAACTGAAGCTTTCTTT. Translated, it gives CASSLGGRTEAFF. This chain links TRBV11-2 with TRBJ1-1; D remains ambiguous. V was cut by 1 base and J by 5 bases, with 8 bases left in between. Per the germline V gene, CDR1 is SGHAT and CDR2 is FQNNGV. The CDR3 has 13 amino acids.

CDR3 DNA sequence: TGTGCCAGCAGCGCCTCCGGTAACTATGGCTACACCTTC. It is translated as CASSASGNYGYTF. The chain couples TRBV12-3 or TRBV12-4 to TRBJ1-2; D call uncertain. The CDR3 consists of 13 residues. V lost 6 bases, J lost 1 base, and 9 bases lay in between.